This is a list of T cell receptor beta chains from one sample in a study of PD-L1 blockade in urothelial cancer. The table came from immunoSEQ multiplex PCR; TCRdb's copy has only in-frame clones and leaves some out. Of about 29,000 clones listed, around 86% are singletons. The sequenced sample was PBMCs, obtained around atezolizumab (anti-PD-L1) treatment. These receptors originate from a man aged 50 to 60 with urothelial cancer. Both conserved end residues are part of each CDR3. A D gene is named only where the DNA matches it firmly. Only some rows state a clone size, as once, few, many or a class for expanded clones.

j_call	d_call	v_call	clone_size	cdr3_aa	cdr3_nt
TRBJ2-2	.	TRBV27	.	CASSSPGANTGELFF	TGTGCCAGTTCCTCCCCGGGGGCGAACACCGGGGAGCTGTTTTTT
TRBJ2-3	.	TRBV18	.	CASSHGSWGTDTQYF	TGTGCCAGCTCACACGGGAGTTGGGGTACAGATACGCAGTATTTT
TRBJ1-6	TRBD1	TRBV5-5	few	CASSLVDRDSSPLHF	TGTGCCAGCAGCTTGGTCGACAGGGACAGTTCACCCCTCCACTTT
TRBJ2-1	.	TRBV18	.	CASNPGTLSSYNEQFF	TGTGCCAGCAATCCCGGGACTTTGAGCTCCTACAATGAGCAGTTCTTC
TRBJ2-3	TRBD1	TRBV5-6	.	CASRRGQGVVDTQYF	TGTGCCAGCAGACGGGGACAGGGGGTCGTAGATACGCAGTATTTT
TRBJ2-1	TRBD1	TRBV11-2	.	CASSLDRGTGKSNEQFF	TGTGCCAGCAGCTTAGATCGTGGGACAGGAAAGTCCAATGAGCAGTTCTTC
TRBJ2-2	.	TRBV28	.	CASSPFAALNTGELFF	TGTGCCAGCAGCCCTTTTGCGGCTTTGAACACCGGGGAGCTGTTTTTT
TRBJ2-2	TRBD2	TRBV10-1	once	CASSAGLAAGELFF	TGCGCCAGCAGTGCGGGACTAGCGGCCGGGGAGCTGTTTTTT
TRBJ1-1	TRBD1	TRBV4-3	once	CASSPTTGGRAFF	TGCGCCAGCAGCCCGACGACAGGGGGCAGAGCTTTCTTT
TRBJ2-5	TRBD1	TRBV19	.	CASSIGQGAETQYF	TGTGCCAGTAGTATTGGACAGGGGGCAGAGACCCAGTACTTC
TRBJ2-1	TRBD2	TRBV6-1	.	CASSDSGRTEQFF	TGTGCCAGCAGTGACAGCGGGAGGACTGAGCAGTTCTTC
TRBJ1-2	.	TRBV11-2	.	CASSLDPGGPPAF	TGTGCCAGCAGCTTAGACCCGGGGGGACCTCCCGCCTTC
TRBJ2-7	TRBD2	TRBV4-1	.	CASSPTSGGPYEQYF	TGCGCCAGCAGTCCGACTAGCGGGGGACCCTACGAGCAGTACTTC
TRBJ2-7	.	TRBV28	.	CASSPAGAGSYEQYF	TGTGCCAGCAGTCCCGCCGGAGCGGGCTCCTACGAGCAGTACTTC
TRBJ2-7	.	TRBV18	.	CASSPPHTTYEQYF	TGTGCCAGCTCACCACCACACACTACATACGAGCAGTACTTC
TRBJ2-5	TRBD1	TRBV6-5	.	CASRGRTGWTQYF	TGTGCCAGCAGAGGCAGGACAGGGTGGACCCAGTACTTC
TRBJ2-1	TRBD2	TRBV6-1	.	CASSDIASGNQFF	TGTGCCAGCAGCGATATAGCTAGCGGGAACCAGTTCTTC
TRBJ1-3	.	TRBV27	.	CASSFRQPGNTIYF	TGTGCCAGCAGTTTTCGACAGCCTGGAAACACCATATATTTT
TRBJ1-2	.	TRBV6-4	.	CASKGLYGYTF	TGTGCCAGCAAGGGACTCTATGGCTACACCTTC
TRBJ2-3	TRBD2	TRBV4-3	.	CASSQEPSGGTSTDTQYF	TGCGCCAGCAGCCAAGAACCTAGCGGGGGAACTAGCACAGATACGCAGTATTTT
TRBJ2-7	TRBD2	TRBV5-4	.	CASPTSGRLYEQYF	TGTGCCAGCCCGACCAGCGGGAGGTTATACGAGCAGTACTTC
TRBJ1-4	.	TRBV19	.	CASKRFGGGREATNEKLFF	TGTGCCAGCAAGCGATTTGGTGGGGGGCGGGAGGCAACTAATGAAAAACTGTTTTTT
TRBJ2-2	.	TRBV5-4	.	CASSARAANTGELFF	TGTGCCAGCAGCGCGAGGGCGGCGAACACCGGGGAGCTGTTTTTT
TRBJ1-6	TRBD1	TRBV2	.	CASNRGRGSPLHF	TGTGCCAGCAACAGGGGGCGAGGCTCACCCCTCCACTTT
TRBJ1-1	TRBD1	TRBV9	.	CASSPWDSFGYTEAFF	TGTGCCAGCAGCCCTTGGGACAGTTTCGGATACACTGAAGCTTTCTTT
TRBJ2-1	.	TRBV6-5	.	CASRPGQFSYNEQFF	TGTGCCAGCAGACCAGGACAGTTCTCCTACAATGAGCAGTTCTTC
TRBJ2-5	.	TRBV5-4	.	CASSFSSQETQYF	TGTGCCAGCAGCTTTTCCTCCCAAGAGACCCAGTACTTC
TRBJ2-2	.	TRBV30	.	CAWSEYKGVGGGLDTGELFF	TGTGCCTGGAGCGAGTACAAGGGCGTTGGGGGGGGCCTCGACACCGGGGAGCTGTTTTTT
TRBJ2-4	TRBD1	TRBV6-1	.	CASSEKAEGQLAKNIQYF	TGTGCCAGCAGTGAAAAGGCTGAGGGACAGCTAGCCAAAAACATTCAGTACTTC
TRBJ1-5	.	TRBV27	.	CASSSQEYSNQPQHF	TGTGCCAGCAGTTCACAGGAGTATAGCAATCAGCCCCAGCATTTT
TRBJ2-3	TRBD1	TRBV14	.	CASSLTGTGTDTQYF	TGTGCCAGCAGCCTAACCGGGACAGGAACAGATACGCAGTATTTT
TRBJ2-7	TRBD1	TRBV9	.	CASSVAVQGAGYEQYF	TGTGCCAGCAGCGTAGCAGTCCAGGGGGCAGGCTACGAGCAGTACTTC
TRBJ2-1	TRBD2	TRBV6-4	.	CASSGIAGGIYEQFF	TGTGCCAGCAGTGGGATCGCGGGGGGGATCTATGAGCAGTTCTTC
TRBJ2-5	TRBD2	TRBV28	.	CASSPPGLAGYF	TGTGCCAGCAGCCCGCCAGGACTAGCGGGGTACTTC
TRBJ2-5	TRBD2	TRBV15	.	CATSRPTSGGETQYF	TGTGCCACCAGCAGACCGACTAGCGGGGGCGAGACCCAGTACTTC
TRBJ1-5	TRBD1	TRBV6-1	.	CASSEARDRGDNQPQHF	TGTGCCAGCAGTGAAGCTAGGGACAGGGGAGACAATCAGCCCCAGCATTTT
TRBJ2-7	.	TRBV23-1	.	CASSQSSQGPIIPVSYEQYF	TGCGCCAGCAGTCAATCATCGCAGGGGCCGATTATCCCGGTCTCCTACGAGCAGTACTTC
TRBJ1-3	.	TRBV11-2	.	CASSLDPALQGRRNTIYF	TGTGCCAGCAGCTTAGACCCCGCCTTACAGGGAAGGCGTAACACCATATATTTT
TRBJ2-5	.	TRBV5-1	.	CASGAYFQETQYF	TGCGCCAGCGGGGCATACTTCCAAGAGACCCAGTACTTC
TRBJ1-4	TRBD1	TRBV19	once	CASSIPQKTGAEKLFF	TGTGCCAGTAGTATTCCCCAAAAGACAGGGGCGGAAAAACTGTTTTTT
TRBJ2-1	.	TRBV15	.	CATKLESSYNEQFF	TGTGCCACAAAATTGGAGAGCTCCTACAATGAGCAGTTCTTC